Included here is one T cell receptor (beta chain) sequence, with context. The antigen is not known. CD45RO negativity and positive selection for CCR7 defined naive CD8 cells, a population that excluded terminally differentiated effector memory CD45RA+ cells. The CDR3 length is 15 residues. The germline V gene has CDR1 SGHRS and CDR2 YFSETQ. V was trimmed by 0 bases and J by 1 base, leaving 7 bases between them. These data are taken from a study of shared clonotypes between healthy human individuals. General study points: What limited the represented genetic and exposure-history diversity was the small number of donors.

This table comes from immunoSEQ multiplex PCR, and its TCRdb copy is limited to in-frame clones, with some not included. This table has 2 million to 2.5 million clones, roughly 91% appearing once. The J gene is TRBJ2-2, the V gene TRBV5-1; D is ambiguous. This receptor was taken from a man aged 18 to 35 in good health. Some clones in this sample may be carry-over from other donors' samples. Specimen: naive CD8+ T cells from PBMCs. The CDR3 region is CASSLAIENTGELFF. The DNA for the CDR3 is TGCGCCAGCAGCTTGGCCATCGAGAACACCGGGGAGCTGTTTTTT.